This entry lists 4 T cell receptor beta chains sequenced from one sample in a study of type 1 regulatory T cells. These receptors have no identified antigens. TCRdb ran MiXCR on the reads and lists one entry per CDR3 protein. The sample yields about 42,000 distinct CDR3 sequences, 10% to 15% seen once. Source material: cultured non-Tr1 T cells, either the whole culture or a sorted T cell fraction (not recorded which). These receptors originate from a human donor in good health.

This clonotype was detected many times. The rearrangement links TRBV5-1 to TRBJ2-5, with D possibly TRBD2 on 6 matching bases. Germline V gene lookup returns CDR1 SGHRS and CDR2 YFSETQ. V lost 4 bases, J lost 2 bases, and 15 bases lay in between. The CDR3 covers 15 residues. CDR3 residues: CASSHFSGLQETQYF. CDR3 nucleotides: TGCGCCAGCAGCCATTTTAGCGGTCTTCAAGAGACCCAGTACTTC.

This clonotype appeared many times. The chain links TRBV10-3 to TRBJ1-3; the D is unclear. This CDR3 region has 13 residues. Trimming pared 2 bases from V and 4 bases from J, leaving 6 bases between. CDR1 is ENHRY, CDR2 SYGVKD, per germline. CDR3 sequence reads: CAISEGRGNTIYF. CDR3 DNA sequence: TGTGCCATCAGTGAGGGTCGAGGAAACACCATATATTTT.

This clonotype was found many times. This sequence joins TRBV7-8 and TRBJ2-4; 11 bases are a match to TRBD2. CDR1 and CDR2 from the germline V gene are SGHVS and FQNEAQ. The CDR3 consists of 15 residues. V lost 4 bases, J lost 8 bases, and 7 bases stayed unmatched. The CDR3 loop is CASSYIAGGEDIQYF. The CDR3 bases are TGTGCCAGCAGCTACATAGCGGGAGGGGAGGACATTCAGTACTTC.

Many counts were recorded for this clonotype. J is TRBJ2-7 and V is TRBV27; 8 nucleotides line up with TRBD2. Germline V gene sequence: CDR1 MNHEY, CDR2 SMNVEV (reference sequence). Trimming took 1 base from V and 6 from J; bases not matched to a gene: 8. The CDR3 has 15 amino acids. DNA for the CDR3: TGTGCCAGCAGTTTATTGCGGGGGGAGCTCTCCGAGCAGTACTTC. The encoded protein is CASSLLRGELSEQYF.